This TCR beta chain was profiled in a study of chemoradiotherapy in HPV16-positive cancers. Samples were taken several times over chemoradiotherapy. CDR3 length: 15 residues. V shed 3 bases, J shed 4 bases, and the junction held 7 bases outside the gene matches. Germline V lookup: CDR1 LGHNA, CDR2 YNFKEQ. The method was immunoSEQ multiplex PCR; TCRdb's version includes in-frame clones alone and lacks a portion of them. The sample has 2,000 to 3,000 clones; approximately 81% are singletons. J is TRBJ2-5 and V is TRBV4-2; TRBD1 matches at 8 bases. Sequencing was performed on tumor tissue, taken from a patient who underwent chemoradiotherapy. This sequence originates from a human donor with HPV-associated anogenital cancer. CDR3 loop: CASSQEDRVGETQYF. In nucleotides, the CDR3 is TGTGCCAGCAGCCAGGAGGACAGGGTCGGAGAGACCCAGTACTTC.